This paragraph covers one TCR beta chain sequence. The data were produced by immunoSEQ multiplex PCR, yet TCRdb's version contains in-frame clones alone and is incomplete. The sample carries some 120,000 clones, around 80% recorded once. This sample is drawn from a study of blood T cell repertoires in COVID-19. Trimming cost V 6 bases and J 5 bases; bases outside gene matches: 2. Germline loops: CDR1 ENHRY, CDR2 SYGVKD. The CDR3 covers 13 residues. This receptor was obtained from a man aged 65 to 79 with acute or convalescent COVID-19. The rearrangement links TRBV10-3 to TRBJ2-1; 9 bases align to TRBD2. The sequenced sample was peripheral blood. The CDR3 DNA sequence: TGTGCCATCAGAAGACTAGCGGACAATGAGCAGTTCTTC. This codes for CAIRRLADNEQFF.